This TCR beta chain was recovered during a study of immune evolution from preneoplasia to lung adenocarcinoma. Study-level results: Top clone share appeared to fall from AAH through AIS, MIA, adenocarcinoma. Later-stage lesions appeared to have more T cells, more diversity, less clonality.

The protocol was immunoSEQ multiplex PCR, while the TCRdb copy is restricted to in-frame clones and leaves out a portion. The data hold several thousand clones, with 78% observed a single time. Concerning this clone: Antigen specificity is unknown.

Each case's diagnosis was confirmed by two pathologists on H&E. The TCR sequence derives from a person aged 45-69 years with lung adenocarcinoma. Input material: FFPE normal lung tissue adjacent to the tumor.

CDR3: CASSLAFDSNEKLFF. The DNA of the CDR3 is TGTGCCAGCAGTTTGGCCTTTGACAGTAATGAAAAACTGTTTTTT. This rearrangement joins TRBV28 to TRBJ1-4; a possible D gene is TRBD1 (5 bases). Germline V CDR1 and CDR2: MDHEN, SYDVKM. Trimming shortened V by 3 bases and J by 4 bases, and 12 bases separated the two germline ends. The CDR3 spans 15 residues. Full variable domain (remainder filled in from reference TRBV28 and TRBJ1-4): DVKVTQSSRYLVKRTGEKVFLECVQDMDHENMFWYRQDPGLGLRLIYFSYDVKMKEKGDIPEGYSVSREKKERFSLILESASTNQTSMYLCASSLAFDSNEKLFFGSGTQLSVL.